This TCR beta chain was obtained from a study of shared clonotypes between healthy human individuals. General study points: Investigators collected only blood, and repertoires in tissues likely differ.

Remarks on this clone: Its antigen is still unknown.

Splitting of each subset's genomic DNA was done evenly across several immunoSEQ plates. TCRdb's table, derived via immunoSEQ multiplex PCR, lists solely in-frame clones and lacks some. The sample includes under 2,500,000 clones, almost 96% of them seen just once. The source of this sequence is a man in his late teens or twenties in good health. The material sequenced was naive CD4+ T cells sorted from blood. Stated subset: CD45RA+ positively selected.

This chain's CDR3 is CASSLLGTGKTQYF. The CDR3, as DNA: TGTGCCAGCAGCCTCCTGGGGACCGGGAAGACCCAGTACTTC. This chain links TRBV14 with TRBJ2-5; tentatively, D is TRBD1 or TRBD2 (5 bases each). CDR3 length: 14 residues. Deletions cut 4 bases from V and 6 bases from J, with 15 bases between. Germline V gives CDR1 SGHDN, CDR2 FVKESK.